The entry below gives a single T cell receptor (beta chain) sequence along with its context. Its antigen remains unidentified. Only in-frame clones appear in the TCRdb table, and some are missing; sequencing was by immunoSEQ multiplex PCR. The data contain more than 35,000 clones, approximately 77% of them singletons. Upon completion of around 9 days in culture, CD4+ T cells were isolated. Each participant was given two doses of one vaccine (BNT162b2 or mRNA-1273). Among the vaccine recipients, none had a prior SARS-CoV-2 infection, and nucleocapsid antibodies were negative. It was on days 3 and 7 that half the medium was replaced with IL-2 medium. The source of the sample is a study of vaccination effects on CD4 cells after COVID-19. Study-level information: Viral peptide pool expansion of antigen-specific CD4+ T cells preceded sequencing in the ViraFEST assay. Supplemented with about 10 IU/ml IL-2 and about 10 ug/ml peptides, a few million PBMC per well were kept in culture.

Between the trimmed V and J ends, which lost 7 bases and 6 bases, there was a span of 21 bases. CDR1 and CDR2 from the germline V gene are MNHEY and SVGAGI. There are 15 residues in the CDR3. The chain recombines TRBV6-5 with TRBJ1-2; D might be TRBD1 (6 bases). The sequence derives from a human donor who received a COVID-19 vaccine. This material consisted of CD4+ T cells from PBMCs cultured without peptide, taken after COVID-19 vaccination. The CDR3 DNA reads TGTGCCAGCACTCTAAGTAGGGGGGGCGCAGATGGCTACACCTTC. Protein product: CASTLSRGGADGYTF.